The TCR beta chain described here comes from a study of blood T cell repertoires in COVID-19. In the study's own analysis: By means of reference gene primer amplification, nucleated cell counts were estimated. Sequencing was performed with immunoSEQ multiplex PCR; in TCRdb, only in-frame clones are kept and a portion is missing. V, J and clone size derive from that table, while D and trimming were established from the DNA sequence. The sample carries about 200,000 clones, approximately 80% recorded once. The ends lost 3 bases at V and 0 bases at J; junction bases unmatched: 9. Germline V gene data show CDR1 as SGHDT and CDR2 as YYEEEE. The CDR3 contains 18 residues.

Sequences were obtained from peripheral blood. The chain employs TRBV5-6 and TRBJ2-6; 7 bases are a match to TRBD1. The receptor comes from an elderly woman with acute or convalescent COVID-19. The CDR3 DNA reads as TGTGCCAGCAGCTGGGACAGCGGTTCCGACTCTGGGGCCAACGTCCTGACTTTC. The encoded protein is CASSWDSGSDSGANVLTF.